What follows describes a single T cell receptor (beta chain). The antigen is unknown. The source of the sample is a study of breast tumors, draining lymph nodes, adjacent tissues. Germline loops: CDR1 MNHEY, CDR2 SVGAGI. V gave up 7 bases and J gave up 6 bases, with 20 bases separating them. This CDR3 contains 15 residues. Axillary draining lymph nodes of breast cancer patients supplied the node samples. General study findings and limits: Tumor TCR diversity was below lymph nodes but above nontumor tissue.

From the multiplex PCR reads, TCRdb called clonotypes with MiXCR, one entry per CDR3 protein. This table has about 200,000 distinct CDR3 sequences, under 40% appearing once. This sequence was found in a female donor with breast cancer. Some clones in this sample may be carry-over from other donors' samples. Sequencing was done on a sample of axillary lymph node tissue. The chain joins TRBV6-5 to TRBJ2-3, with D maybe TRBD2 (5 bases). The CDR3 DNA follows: TGTGCCAGCACCCCAGGTGTTTCATGGACTGATACGCAGTATTTT. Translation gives CASTPGVSWTDTQYF.